The 28 T cell receptor beta chains below come from one sample, sequenced in a study of regulatory T cells in long-lasting Graves disease. iRepertoire HTBI primers and Arm-PCR of CDR3 regions built TCR beta libraries. TCRdb ran MiXCR on the multiplex PCR reads and lists one entry per CDR3 protein. In the table there are approximately 690,000 distinct CDR3 sequences, about 30% of which are singletons. The time point here: persistent/refractory GD, antithyroid drugs over 5 years with positive TRAb. From PBMCs, RNA was extracted and then used to make the TCR library. The sequencing here drew on peripheral blood mononuclear cells (PBMCs), taken when the disease was refractory, from a patient treated with antithyroid drugs. All receptors derive from a female donor with Graves disease.

This clonotype was observed at least ten times. This chain connects TRBV28 to TRBJ1-2, with D possibly TRBD1 on 6 matching bases. V was clipped by 3 bases and J by 2 bases, with 13 bases between them. Looked up from germline, CDR1 is MDHEN and CDR2 is SYDVKM. The CDR3 length is 15 residues. The CDR3 here is CASSLPPGQNYGYTF. The CDR3 DNA follows: TGTGCCAGCAGTTTGCCACCCGGACAGAACTATGGCTACACCTTC.

The sample holds many counts of this clonotype. The chain links TRBV28 to TRBJ1-5; unclear D gene. V lost 6 bases to trimming and J lost 0 bases, with 9 bases between them. CDR1 and CDR2 from the germline V gene are MDHEN and SYDVKM. The CDR3 sequence is 14 residues long. The CDR3 protein is CASRRDGSNQPQHF. CDR3 coding DNA: TGTGCCAGCAGACGCGACGGTAGCAATCAGCCCCAGCATTTT.

The chain is built from TRBV10-3 and TRBJ1-1, with 8 nucleotides matching TRBD1. The V segment lost 2 bases and the J segment 5 bases; nucleotides outside the gene matches: 4. The CDR3 sequence is 14 residues long. CDR1 ENHRY and CDR2 SYGVKD come from the germline V gene. The CDR3 here is CAISEPTGETEAFF. The CDR3 bases are TGTGCCATCAGTGAGCCGACAGGGGAGACTGAAGCTTTCTTT.

The chain carries TRBV3-1 and TRBJ1-2, with D unresolved. The germline V gene has CDR1 LGHDT and CDR2 YNNKEL (reference sequence). This CDR3 contains 16 residues. V gave up 4 bases and J gave up 6 bases, with 21 bases separating them. Here the CDR3 reads CASSLFGRYQADGYTF. As DNA, the CDR3 is TGTGCCAGCAGCCTCTTCGGACGGTACCAGGCGGATGGCTACACCTTC.

The sample holds many counts of this clonotype. The genes are TRBV2 and TRBJ1-2; D ambiguous. The length of the CDR3 is 15 residues. Germline-derived CDR1 and CDR2 are SNHLY and FYNNEI. Trimming took off 1 base at V and 0 bases at J, with 9 bases between the two ends. CDR3: CASSEDPYANYGYTF. The CDR3, as DNA: TGTGCCAGCAGTGAAGATCCCTACGCTAACTATGGCTACACCTTC.

The V and J genes are TRBV30 and TRBJ1-1, with D maybe TRBD1 (5 bases). This CDR3 comprises 14 residues. Looked up from germline, CDR1 is GTSNPN and CDR2 is SVGIG (reference sequence). V was pared by 0 bases and J by 7 bases, with 15 bases between. The CDR3 loop is CAWSVGASGSEAFF. CDR3 bases: TGTGCCTGGAGTGTAGGAGCCTCAGGGAGTGAAGCTTTCTTT.

This clonotype was seen many times. The chain is built from TRBV2 and TRBJ2-7; D unclear. Trimming took off 1 base at V and 6 bases at J, with 10 bases between the two ends. Germline V gene sequence: CDR1 SNHLY, CDR2 FYNNEI. This CDR3 spans 13 amino acids. The CDR3 sequence: CASSEVWETEQYF. CDR3 coding DNA: TGTGCCAGCAGTGAAGTCTGGGAAACCGAGCAGTACTTC.

V usage is TRBV10-3 and J usage is TRBJ2-2; either TRBD1 or TRBD2 may fit D (5 bases each). V lost 1 base, J lost 7 bases, and 10 bases lay in between. CDR3 length: 14 residues. The germline gives CDR1 ENHRY, CDR2 SYGVKD. CDR3 residues: CAISEFRGGGELFF. CDR3 sequence (DNA): TGTGCCATCAGTGAGTTTCGGGGCGGCGGGGAGCTGTTTTTT.

This chain joins TRBV11-2 and TRBJ2-7; 9 bases are shared with TRBD1. Germline V gene lookup returns CDR1 SGHAT and CDR2 FQNNGV. The V gene end was trimmed by 6 bases and the J gene end by 0 bases; junction bases not matched to a gene: 6. CDR3 length: 15 residues. The CDR3 coding sequence is TGTGCCAGCAGTCGGGACAGGGCTAACTCCTACGAGCAGTACTTC. This translates into CASSRDRANSYEQYF.

This chain uses TRBV20-1 with TRBJ1-4; 10 bases are a match to TRBD1. The germline V gene encodes CDR1 DFQATT and CDR2 SNEGSKA (reference sequence). Germline trimming cut 5 bases from V and 8 bases from J; bases unmatched to any gene: 14. This CDR3 spans 16 amino acids. DNA of the CDR3: TGCAGTGCTGGGCGGGGGACAGGGGCAGGAGACGAAAAACTGTTTTTT. Translating it yields CSAGRGTGAGDEKLFF.

This chain links TRBV7-2 with TRBJ2-2, with 13 bases that match TRBD2. V lost 2 bases and J lost 4; bases outside the gene matches: 10. Germline loops: CDR1 SGHTA, CDR2 FQGNSA. CDR3 length: 19 residues. The CDR3 is CASSLRGGGLAGITGELFF. CDR3 nucleotides: TGTGCCAGCAGCTTACGAGGGGGGGGACTAGCGGGGATCACCGGGGAGCTGTTTTTT.

The gene calls are TRBV2 and TRBJ1-4, with 7 bases lining up with TRBD1. Germline CDR1 reads SNHLY; CDR2 reads FYNNEI. J lost 0 bases, V lost 7 bases, and 5 bases had no gene match. CDR3 length: 15 residues. The DNA for the CDR3 is TGTGCCAGCAATATTGACAGGGCAACTAATGAAAAACTGTTTTTT. It translates to CASNIDRATNEKLFF.

This clonotype was seen only a few times. It may be a read error: a sequence one base away is much more abundant. V is TRBV6-5 and J is TRBJ1-5; D is unresolved. V was shortened by 2 bases and J by 4 bases, with 6 bases between the two germline ends. In germline, CDR1 is MNHEY, CDR2 SVGAGI. The CDR3 spans 13 residues. CDR3 loop: CASSYVGNQPQHF. For the CDR3, the DNA is TGTGCCAGCAGTTACGTGGGGAATCAGCCCCAGCATTTT.

V gene TRBV25-1 combines with J gene TRBJ1-6; TRBD1 agrees at 7 bases. The CDR3 length is 13 residues. V lost 8 bases and J lost 13; bases outside the gene matches: 11. Per the germline V gene, CDR1 is MGHDK and CDR2 is SYGVNS. This chain's CDR3 is CASSPGQSSPLHF. The CDR3 DNA follows: TGTGCCAGCTCTCCGGGACAGTCGTCTCCCCTCCACTTT.

The gene calls are TRBV5-1 and TRBJ1-4; no firm D call. This CDR3 contains 13 residues. Germline assignment: CDR1 SGHRS and CDR2 YFSETQ. V was cut by 1 base and J by 8 bases, with 9 bases left in between. CDR3 coding DNA: TGCGCCAGCAGCTTGTATGTGGACGAAAAACTGTTTTTT. The encoded protein is CASSLYVDEKLFF.

This sequence joins TRBV19 and TRBJ1-5; 7 nucleotides agree with TRBD1. The trim removed 6 bases at V and 7 bases at J, leaving 12 bases unmatched. CDR1 is LNHDA, CDR2 SQIVND, per germline (reference sequence). The CDR3 runs to 15 residues. The CDR3 DNA is TGTGCCAGTAGAAAAAAAGGGGGCTTGGGGCAGCCCCAGCATTTT. As protein: CASRKKGGLGQPQHF. The variable domain in full, with the rest retrieved from reference TRBV19 and TRBJ1-5, is DGGITQSPKYLFRKEGQNVTLSCEQNLNHDAMYWYRQDPGQGLRLIYYSQIVNDFQKGDIAEGYSVSREKKESFPLTVTSAQKNPTAFYLCASRKKGGLGQPQHFGDGTRLSIL.

In regard to this clonotype: Mismatch with germline at one junction end may stem from a read error. The CDR3 region is CVSSPSLGQEAFF. In DNA form, the CDR3 reads TGTGTCAGCTCACCAAGTTTGGGACAGGAAGCTTTCTTT. This chain connects TRBV18 to TRBJ1-1; the match to TRBD1 covers 7 bases. CDR3 length: 13 amino acids. The germline V gene has CDR1 KGHSH and CDR2 LQKENI.

The chain uses TRBV20-1 and TRBJ1-1; possibly TRBD1 for D (6 bases). The CDR3 is 11 amino acids. Germline loops: CDR1 DFQATT, CDR2 SNEGSKA (reference sequence). V lost 6 bases to trimming and J lost 11 bases, with 16 bases between them. The CDR3 sequence: CSASGGYGAFF. The CDR3 DNA reads TGCAGTGCGTCCGGGGGCTATGGGGCTTTCTTT.

This sequence joins TRBV2 and TRBJ2-1, with 8 bases lining up with TRBD2. Germline values: CDR1 SNHLY, CDR2 FYNNEI. The CDR3 runs 18 residues. Trimming removed 4 bases from V and 2 bases from J; junction bases left unmatched: 13. This CDR3 reads CASSVISGIPKAYNEQFF. CDR3 sequence (DNA): TGTGCCAGCAGTGTGATTAGCGGGATACCTAAGGCCTACAATGAGCAGTTCTTC.

V and J are TRBV5-1 and TRBJ2-7; D possibly corresponds to TRBD1 (6 bases). This CDR3 is built from 16 residues. CDR1 is SGHRS, CDR2 YFSETQ, per germline. Trimming took off 2 bases at V and 2 bases at J, with 17 bases between the two ends. The CDR3 is CASSFTGQGRAYEQYF. CDR3 DNA sequence: TGCGCCAGCAGCTTTACGGGGCAGGGGCGAGCCTACGAGCAGTACTTC.

This clonotype was observed a handful of times. The chain combines TRBV28 with TRBJ2-3; no definite D call. The CDR3 sequence is 14 residues long. CDR1 MDHEN and CDR2 SYDVKM come from the germline V gene. V was shortened by 3 bases and J by 0 bases, with 7 bases between the two germline ends. CDR3 nucleotide sequence: TGTGCCAGCAGTTTCAGTACTAGCACAGATACGCAGTATTTT. This gives the protein CASSFSTSTDTQYF.

As regards this clonotype: Mismatch with germline at one junction end may stem from a read error. The chain couples TRBV12-3 or TRBV12-4 to TRBJ1-2; D is unresolved. The CDR3 loop spans 14 amino acids. The CDR3 nucleotides are TGTGTCAGCAGTTTAGCAAGATTCAACTATGGCTACACCTTC. It encodes CVSSLARFNYGYTF.

This clonotype was detected a few times. The gene calls are TRBV29-1 and TRBJ2-7; the D gene could be TRBD1 or TRBD2 (5 bases each). The V end was cut by 8 bases, the J end by 2 bases, with 13 bases between. The CDR3 length is 12 residues. In germline, CDR1 is SQVTM, CDR2 ANQGSEA. The CDR3 coding sequence is TGCAGCCACCGGGACGGACCCTACGAGCAGTACTTC. Protein product: CSHRDGPYEQYF.

This clonotype turned up a few times. The V and J genes are TRBV5-5 and TRBJ2-7; 7 bases are a match to TRBD2. The length of the CDR3 is 16 residues. Germline V gene lookup returns CDR1 SGHKS and CDR2 YYEKEE (reference sequence). Trimming cost V 3 bases and J 3 bases; bases outside gene matches: 12. As DNA, the CDR3 is TGTGCCAGCAGCTCCACCCTCGGGACTAACAGCTACGAGCAGTACTTC. This sequence encodes CASSSTLGTNSYEQYF.

The rearrangement joins TRBV11-2 to TRBJ1-2; maybe TRBD1 (6 bases). V was clipped by 2 bases and J by 2 bases, with 9 bases between them. The CDR3 consists of 14 residues. Germline CDR1 SGHAT, CDR2 FQNNGV. Written as DNA, the CDR3 is TGTGCCAGCAGCTTATCAGGGACAAACTATGGCTACACCTTC. Translated: CASSLSGTNYGYTF.

This chain connects TRBV20-1 to TRBJ2-1; TRBD2 matches 7 bases. Germline CDR1 is DFQATT and CDR2 is SNEGSKA (reference sequence). The ends lost 0 bases at V and 7 bases at J; junction bases unmatched: 12. The CDR3 consists of 16 residues. The CDR3 sequence is CSARDNSGLGGNEQFF. The CDR3 bases are TGCAGTGCTAGAGACAACTCGGGACTGGGGGGGAATGAGCAGTTCTTC.

V and J are TRBV7-9 and TRBJ2-5; 8 bases line up with TRBD2. This CDR3 contains 16 residues. V gave up 1 base and J gave up 4 bases; unmatched junction bases: 8. Germline assignment: CDR1 SEHNR and CDR2 FQNEAQ (reference sequence). CDR3 residues: CASSLVSREGRETQYF. In DNA, the CDR3 is TGTGCCAGCAGCTTAGTCTCACGGGAGGGCCGAGAGACCCAGTACTTC.

This clonotype was counted a few times. The chain uses TRBV7-9 and TRBJ1-1, with TRBD1 as a possible D gene (6 bases). The length of the CDR3 is 12 residues. Germline V gene sequence: CDR1 SEHNR, CDR2 FQNEAQ (reference sequence). Trimming stripped 11 bases from V and 5 bases from J, with 15 bases between. The CDR3 spells CAAGGGGTEAFF. The CDR3 nucleotides read TGTGCCGCCGGAGGGGGAGGAACTGAAGCTTTCTTT. Supplemented by reference TRBV7-9 and TRBJ1-1, the full variable domain reads DTGVSQNPRHKITKRGQNVTFRCDPISEHNRLYWYRQTLGQGPEFLTYFQNEAQLEKSRLLSDRFSAERPKGSFSTLEIQRTEQGDSAMYLCAAGGGGTEAFFGQGTRLTVV.